This is a list of T cell receptor beta chains from one sample in a study of OX40 agonist ivuxolimab in advanced cancers. Clones were read by immunoSEQ multiplex PCR, and TCRdb kept only the in-frame ones, dropping some. The sample consists of tens of thousands of clones, approximately 85% of them appearing once. The sequenced sample was CD4+ or CD8+ T cells sorted from blood, obtained in a trial of the OX40 agonist ivuxolimab. These receptor sequences come from an adult with an advanced solid tumor such as melanoma, head and neck, liver or kidney cancer. Both conserved end residues are part of each CDR3. The D gene is left open where the match is weak. Not every row has a clone size; where given, it reads once, few, many or a size class.

TRBJ2-3 | TRBV10-3 | . | few | CAISESGSTDTQYF | TGTGCCATCAGTGAGTCGGGCAGCACAGATACGCAGTATTTT
TRBJ1-1 | TRBV14 | . | . | CASSQGHLNTEAFF | TGTGCCAGCAGCCAGGGACACTTGAACACTGAAGCTTTCTTT
TRBJ2-7 | TRBV6-5 | . | . | CASSYSEGAYEQYF | TGTGCCAGCAGTTACTCTGAGGGGGCCTACGAGCAGTACTTC
TRBJ2-1 | TRBV10-3 | TRBD2 | . | CAIASGSGNEQFF | TGTGCCATCGCTAGCGGGAGCGGTAATGAGCAGTTCTTC
TRBJ2-2 | TRBV10-1 | TRBD2 | . | CASSEAGGTYANTGELFF | TGCGCCAGCAGTGAGGCGGGAGGCACCTATGCGAACACCGGGGAGCTGTTTTTT
TRBJ2-7 | TRBV19 | TRBD2 | . | CASSIRREGRDEQYF | TGTGCCAGTAGTATCCGGCGGGAGGGCCGGGACGAGCAGTACTTC
TRBJ2-7 | TRBV2 | TRBD2 | few | CASSELAGSWGEQYF | TGTGCCAGCAGTGAACTAGCGGGGTCCTGGGGCGAGCAGTACTTC
TRBJ1-4 | TRBV19 | TRBD1 | . | CASSQGQENEKLFF | TGTGCCAGTAGCCAAGGACAGGAAAATGAAAAACTGTTTTTT
TRBJ2-5 | TRBV9 | . | . | CASSGSPDSPETQYF | TGTGCCAGCAGCGGTTCGCCCGATAGCCCGGAGACCCAGTACTTC
TRBJ2-1 | TRBV2 | . | few | CASSEELSYNEQFF | TGTGCCAGCAGTGAAGAGTTATCCTACAATGAGCAGTTCTTC
TRBJ2-3 | TRBV6-1 | TRBD2 | . | CASTKTSVGDTQYF | TGTGCCAGCACCAAGACTAGCGTCGGAGATACGCAGTATTTT
TRBJ2-7 | TRBV11-3 | . | . | CASSRGGSYEQYF | TGTGCCAGCTCGCGAGGGGGAAGCTACGAGCAGTACTTC
TRBJ2-6 | TRBV7-9 | . | . | CASSLVHSGANVLTF | TGTGCCAGCAGCTTAGTGCATTCTGGGGCCAACGTCCTGACTTTC
TRBJ2-5 | TRBV7-9 | . | . | CASSPRQEETQYF | TGTGCCAGCAGCCCCCGACAGGAGGAGACCCAGTACTTC
TRBJ2-7 | TRBV10-2 | . | . | CASSESGGDGEQYF | TGCGCCAGCAGTGAGTCCGGGGGTGATGGCGAGCAGTACTTC
TRBJ2-7 | TRBV6-1 | TRBD1 | . | CASSPGQNYEQYF | TGTGCCAGCAGTCCGGGACAGAACTACGAGCAGTACTTC
TRBJ1-4 | TRBV6-5 | . | . | CASSYGQTNEKLFF | TGTGCCAGCAGTTACGGCCAGACTAATGAAAAACTGTTTTTT
TRBJ2-7 | TRBV28 | TRBD2 | . | CASSGLAGTSYEQYF | TGTGCCAGCAGTGGACTAGCGGGAACATCCTACGAGCAGTACTTC
TRBJ2-7 | TRBV5-1 | . | . | CASSPKAENYEQYF | TGCGCCAGCAGCCCCAAGGCGGAAAACTACGAGCAGTACTTC
TRBJ2-7 | TRBV7-6 | . | once | CASSSGPSSYEQYF | TGTGCCAGCAGCTCGGGACCGAGCTCCTACGAGCAGTACTTC
TRBJ2-1 | TRBV7-6 | . | . | CASSPHRGEQFF | TGTGCCAGCAGCCCTCACCGGGGTGAGCAGTTCTTC
TRBJ2-1 | TRBV27 | TRBD2 | . | CASSLSSGLAGVEYNEQFF | TGTGCCAGCAGTTTATCCTCGGGACTAGCGGGAGTGGAGTACAATGAGCAGTTCTTC
TRBJ2-7 | TRBV7-9 | TRBD1 | . | CASSAAGTGSYEQYF | TGTGCCAGCAGCGCCGCCGGGACAGGGTCCTACGAGCAGTACTTC
TRBJ2-3 | TRBV14 | . | . | CASSQSFGVTQYF | TGTGCCAGCAGCCAATCCTTCGGGGTTACGCAGTATTTT
TRBJ1-4 | TRBV11-2 | TRBD1 | . | CASSIQGGNEKLFF | TGTGCCAGCAGCATCCAGGGGGGTAATGAAAAACTGTTTTTT
TRBJ2-7 | TRBV11-2 | . | . | CASSLGAYRALNYEQYF | TGTGCCAGCAGCTTAGGGGCTTATAGGGCTCTTAATTACGAGCAGTACTTC
TRBJ1-1 | TRBV5-1 | . | . | CASSPRDTNTEAFF | TGCGCCAGCAGCCCCCGTGACACTAACACTGAAGCTTTCTTT
TRBJ2-5 | TRBV2 | . | . | CASSARGPETQYF | TGTGCCAGCAGTGCCCGCGGTCCGGAGACCCAGTACTTC